This T cell receptor (beta chain) was obtained from a study of blood T cell repertoires in COVID-19. Study at large: Sample material is recorded as cDNA or gDNA derived from T cells, B-cell-depleted T cells, or PBMCs.

This CDR3 is built from 12 residues. V lost 3 bases to trimming and J lost 8 bases; unmatched junction nucleotides: 3. Original data processing: Estimation of nucleated cell counts was performed using reference gene primer amplification. Some clones are missing from TCRdb's copy, which holds only in-frame ones; the method was immunoSEQ multiplex PCR. The V and J calls and the clone size are those of that table, but D and trimming were determined from the DNA. This table has some 100,000 clones, approximately 91% appearing once. Source material: peripheral blood. This rearrangement joins TRBV12-3 or TRBV12-4 to TRBJ1-2; 7 positions match TRBD1. This clonotype was obtained from a man over 45 with active COVID-19. CDR3 residues: CASSFPGGGYTF. The CDR3 nucleotides read TGTGCCAGCAGTTTTCCAGGGGGAGGCTACACCTTC.